A single sample is the source of the 16 T cell receptor beta chains below, sequenced in a study of T cell clones after liver transplantation. Clones were read by immunoSEQ multiplex PCR, and TCRdb kept only the in-frame ones, dropping some. The sample includes tens of thousands of clones, 70% to 75% seen only once; the top ten take about 15%. The sequencing here drew on CD4+ T cells from blood, taken before liver transplant. The receptors were sampled from a human donor who received a liver transplant.

This clone was found a few times. The chain recombines TRBV6-5 with TRBJ1-2, with D tentatively TRBD1 (5 bases). Trimming took off 3 bases at V and 2 bases at J, with 10 bases between the two ends. The germline V gene encodes CDR1 MNHEY and CDR2 SVGAGI. The CDR3 spans 14 residues. CDR3 region: CASSYGSGNYGYTF. The CDR3 DNA reads TGTGCCAGCAGTTATGGTTCAGGGAACTATGGCTACACCTTC.

The chain is built from TRBV7-9 and TRBJ2-3; TRBD2 aligns across 8 bases. V dropped 2 bases and J dropped 2; count of bases not matched to a gene: 3. Germline V gene sequence: CDR1 SEHNR, CDR2 FQNEAQ (reference sequence). The CDR3 has 15 residues. The CDR3 bases are TGTGCCAGCAGCTTAAGCGGGGGATTCACAGATACGCAGTATTTT. Its protein product is CASSLSGGFTDTQYF.

Only a few counts were recorded for this clone. This chain connects TRBV7-9 to TRBJ2-5, with D maybe TRBD2 (6 bases). CDR1 is SEHNR, CDR2 FQNEAQ, per germline (reference sequence). Trimming left V 5 bases short and J 4 bases short, with 11 bases between. The CDR3 totals 13 residues. The CDR3 loop reads CASSIDGRETQYF. CDR3 DNA sequence: TGTGCCAGCAGCATCGACGGGAGAGAGACCCAGTACTTC. The variable domain in full, completed from reference TRBV7-9 and TRBJ2-5, reads DTGVSQNPRHKITKRGQNVTFRCDPISEHNRLYWYRQTLGQGPEFLTYFQNEAQLEKSRLLSDRFSAERPKGSFSTLEIQRTEQGDSAMYLCASSIDGRETQYFGPGTRLLVL.

This clone was seen more than once but under ten times. This chain joins TRBV7-9 and TRBJ2-7; TRBD1 is a possible D gene (6 bases). This CDR3 has 16 amino acids. Trimming stripped 0 bases from V and 5 bases from J, with 17 bases between. Per the germline V gene, CDR1 is SEHNR and CDR2 is FQNEAQ (reference sequence). CDR3 amino acids: CASSLAGGRGWDEQYF. The CDR3 DNA sequence: TGTGCCAGCAGCTTAGCGGGTGGCAGGGGATGGGACGAGCAGTACTTC.

The chain links TRBV4-1 to TRBJ2-5; the D gene is possibly TRBD1 (5 bases). V was clipped by 3 bases and J by 6 bases, with 17 bases between them. This CDR3 region has 15 residues. Germline V gene lookup returns CDR1 MGHRA and CDR2 YSYEKL. The DNA of the CDR3 is TGCGCCAGCAGCCAGGCCGTTACAGGAGAGCAGACCCAGTACTTC. Protein product: CASSQAVTGEQTQYF.

CDR3 in DNA: TGTGCCAGCTCACCAGGAGGGAATTACGAGCAGTACTTC. Amino acids: CASSPGGNYEQYF. V and J are TRBV18 and TRBJ2-7; D might be TRBD2 (6 bases). V was trimmed by 2 bases and J by 4 bases, leaving 9 bases between them. CDR3 length: 13 amino acids. CDR1 and CDR2 (germline): KGHSH, LQKENI.

This clone came up a few times. The chain couples TRBV7-2 to TRBJ1-3, with TRBD1 matching over 9 bases. V dropped 5 bases and J dropped 0; count of bases not matched to a gene: 11. This CDR3 has 18 residues. Germline V gene data show CDR1 as SGHTA and CDR2 as FQGNSA. The CDR3 spells CASSPPHLTGGSGNTIYF. Written as DNA, the CDR3 is TGTGCCAGCAGCCCACCCCATTTGACAGGGGGCTCTGGAAACACCATATATTTT.

This clone was picked up a small number of times. The J gene is TRBJ2-5, the V gene TRBV7-3; the match to TRBD2 covers 8 bases. From germline, CDR1 is SGHTA and CDR2 FQGTGA. This CDR3 is built from 13 residues. V lost 5 bases, J lost 5 bases, and 4 bases stayed unmatched. In DNA, the CDR3 is TGTGCCAGCAGCCCTAGCGGGTTGGAGACCCAGTACTTC. It codes for CASSPSGLETQYF.

The V gene is TRBV5-6, the J gene TRBJ2-5; TRBD1 agrees at 12 bases. Germline V CDR1 and CDR2: SGHDT, YYEEEE. CDR3 size: 16 residues. V lost 4 bases to trimming and J lost 2 bases; unmatched junction nucleotides: 6. The CDR3 nucleotides are TGTGCCAGCAGCGCACCGGGACAGGGGGCACAAGAGACCCAGTACTTC. Translating gives CASSAPGQGAQETQYF.

This clone was recorded many times. The J gene is TRBJ1-1, the V gene TRBV5-5; D is undetermined. The CDR3 consists of 13 residues. Germline lookup yields CDR1 SGHKS and CDR2 YYEKEE (reference sequence). The germline V and J ends were trimmed by 4 bases and 7 bases, with 14 bases remaining between them. The CDR3 loop reads CASSPRREHEAFF. The CDR3 DNA reads as TGTGCCAGCAGCCCACGCCGGGAGCATGAAGCTTTCTTT.

In nucleotides, the CDR3 is TGTGCCAGCAGCGGAGGACTAGCGGAGTCCTACGAGCAGTACTTC. This sequence encodes CASSGGLAESYEQYF. The V and J genes are TRBV5-4 and TRBJ2-7, with 10 bases identical to TRBD2. The germline V gene has CDR1 SGHNT and CDR2 YYREEE (reference sequence). The CDR3 runs to 15 residues. V gave up 4 bases and J gave up 1 base; unmatched junction bases: 5. Full variable domain (rest looked up from reference TRBV5-4 and TRBJ2-7): ETGVTQSPTHLIKTRGQQVTLRCSSQSGHNTVSWYQQALGQGPQFIFQYYREEENGRGNFPPRFSGLQFPNYSSELNVNALELDDSALYLCASSGGLAESYEQYFGPGTRLTVT.

The rearrangement joins TRBV5-1 to TRBJ2-7; TRBD1 agrees at 10 bases. CDR3 size: 13 residues. The junction had 6 bases not matched to a gene; V was cut back by 7 bases and J by 5 bases. The germline V gene encodes CDR1 SGHRS and CDR2 YFSETQ. The CDR3 coding sequence is TGCGCCAGCCGGACAGGGGGAGAACACGAGCAGTACTTC. Protein product: CASRTGGEHEQYF.

The chain recombines TRBV4-2 with TRBJ1-1; D perhaps matches TRBD1 (5 bases). The CDR3 contains 14 residues. The V gene lost 3 bases and the J gene lost 6 bases, with 14 bases spanning the gap. Germline V gives CDR1 LGHNA, CDR2 YNFKEQ. The CDR3 spells CASSQPRGGAEAFF. CDR3 in DNA: TGTGCCAGCAGCCAGCCCCGGGGGGGGGCTGAAGCTTTCTTT.

Judged by abundance, this clone is medium-sized. The V call is TRBV4-1, the J call TRBJ1-2, with 7 nucleotides matching TRBD1. Germline CDR1 MGHRA, CDR2 YSYEKL. CDR3 length: 14 amino acids. The ends lost 1 base at V and 8 bases at J; junction bases unmatched: 7. Written as DNA, the CDR3 is TGCGCCAGCAGCCAAGCCGACAGGGACGGGGGCTACACCTTC. As protein: CASSQADRDGGYTF.

The chain uses TRBV27 and TRBJ1-1; a weak D match, TRBD1 (5 bases). V was clipped by 3 bases and J by 3 bases, with 8 bases between them. Germline V gene sequence: CDR1 MNHEY, CDR2 SMNVEV (reference sequence). This CDR3 spans 13 amino acids. This CDR3 reads CASSFSGYTEAFF. As DNA, the CDR3 is TGTGCCAGCAGTTTCTCAGGGTACACTGAAGCTTTCTTT.

The chain joins TRBV10-2 to TRBJ1-1; possible D gene TRBD1, 5 bases. V lost 4 bases and J 0 bases, leaving 9 bases between the germline ends. The CDR3 loop spans 14 amino acids. Germline V gene sequence: CDR1 WSHSY, CDR2 SAAADI. In DNA form, the CDR3 reads TGCGCCAGCAGTGTCGCAGGGATGAACACTGAAGCTTTCTTT. Protein product: CASSVAGMNTEAFF.